This T cell receptor (beta chain) was sequenced in a study of Ad26.COV2.S vaccination and SARS-CoV-2 variants (TCRdb year 2021). Concerning the study at large: Vaccine-arm donors came from COV1001, a multicentre, randomized, double-blind, placebo-controlled phase I-IIa trial of Ad26.COV2.S in healthy adults. Ad26.COV2.S was given intramuscularly at 5x10^10 or 1x10^11 viral particles, as a single shot or as two shots 56 days apart. Sequencing of the TCRbeta repertoire served to evaluate the specificity and breadth of SARS-CoV-2-reactive T cell receptors following Ad26.COV2.S vaccination. The TCR-sequenced set comprised roughly 30 samples: some 20 Ad26.COV2.S vaccine recipients, 5 placebo recipients and 8 SARS-CoV-2 convalescent individuals. Participants in the trial were split at random into five groups of five each, receiving low-dose or high-dose Ad26.COV2.S once or twice, or else placebo on both occasions. Throughout the experiments and outcome assessment, investigators stayed blinded to trial group allocation. Overall study results and their limits: Compared with placebo recipients, Ad26.COV2.S recipients showed higher spike-specific TCR breadth (P = 0.0014). After vaccination, substantial breadth of spike-specific CD8+ and CD4+ T cell responses was reported. Vaccine and placebo recipients had similar non-spike TCR breadth, a finding consistent with the vaccine containing only spike. The authors noted that the TCR breadth and depth analyses may have underestimated total T cell responses. The study lacked the statistical power to compare responses across vaccine doses or regimens.

The sample's treatment or condition label, in plain terms: over 15 received Ad26.COV2.S at low or high dose, single or two shots; about 5 received placebo; per-sample allocation not given. Repertoires of vaccine and placebo recipients were sequenced from samples taken on day 63 after the first injection. Between 29 July and 7 August 2020, Cohort 1b enrolled some 25 adults aged 18-55 years at one site in Boston, USA. Ad26.COV2.S was a replication-incompetent adenovirus type 26 vector that expressed a prefusion-stabilized SARS-CoV-2 spike protein derived from the original Wuhan strain. The immunoSEQ Assay was the method used to sequence TCRbeta CDR3 regions. After extraction, genomic DNA underwent amplification by bias-controlled multiplex PCR, followed by high-throughput sequencing. As for the authors' bioinformatics: To quantify the absolute abundance of every unique TCRbeta CDR3 region, sequences were collapsed and filtered. T cell fraction was estimated by normalizing TCRbeta template counts to usable DNA, which was measured by amplifying reference genes present in all nucleated cells. Repertoire TCRs were annotated as SARS-CoV-2-specific by exact matching of V gene, CDR3 amino acid sequence and J gene to a known reactive TCR set. The reference SARS-CoV-2 TCR set was obtained from MIRA and was filtered for enrichment in COVID-19-positive ImmuneCODE repertoires, whereby public or cross-reactive TCRs were removed. Drawing on the MIRA antigens, annotated TCRs were analysed further at the level of specific ORF or position within ORF. Breadth was defined as annotated unique rearrangements over total unique productive rearrangements; depth was the summed frequency of those rearrangements. Two-sided Wilcoxon rank-sum tests were used to compare TCR breadth between groups. As stored in TCRdb, this immuneACCESS dataset retains in-frame rearrangements with V and J assigned. A fraction of the clones does not appear; measured against another copy, unresolved V genes explain less than half of the discrepancy, and the remainder lacks a known reason. Clone size and the V and J calls come from that table; the DNA yielded D and trimming. For this sample the table gives around 340,000 clones, of which about 89% were detected only once. The top ten clones comprise approximately 5% of the sample.

To note about this clone: Its antigen is unknown. Per-base qualities were not stored, and no clone one base away is much larger.

From the germline V gene, CDR1 is MDHEN and CDR2 is SYDVKM. The junction shows trimming of 2 bases on V and 4 bases on J, plus 11 bases between the germline ends. The cysteine opens and the phenylalanine closes a CDR3 of 14 amino acids. The entry retains the CDR3 DNA only, 42 bases that are in frame from base 1. The rearranged chain carries TRBV28 and TRBJ1-2; TRBD1 is a weak D gene call, 5 bases matching. The receptor was isolated from a person aged 18-60 years who received the Ad26.COV2.S COVID-19 vaccine or a placebo. Specimen: peripheral blood, collected in a trial of Ad26.COV2.S vaccine versus placebo. CDR3 reads: CASSLGAGPYGYTF. The sequenced DNA is TGTGCCAGCAGTTTAGGGGCAGGGCCCTATGGCTACACCTTC.